This entry lists 4 T cell receptor beta chains sequenced from one sample in a study of long-term antiretroviral therapy in people with HIV. Survey level was the resolution at which the v3.0 immunoSEQ assay ran. Clones were read by immunoSEQ multiplex PCR, and TCRdb kept only the in-frame ones, dropping some. The table records roughly 29,000 clones, approximately 85% of them present only once. This specimen was unsorted PBMCs, taken 3 years after starting antiretroviral therapy. All receptors derive from a man aged 35-49 years with HIV.

This clone was detected once. V is TRBV7-9 and J is TRBJ2-3; no clear D gene. The CDR3 extends over 14 amino acids. V lost 0 bases, J lost 2 bases, and 6 bases lay in between. Germline assignment: CDR1 SEHNR and CDR2 FQNEAQ (reference sequence). The CDR3 loop reads CASSLASFTDTQYF. CDR3 sequence (DNA): TGTGCCAGCAGCTTAGCGAGTTTCACAGATACGCAGTATTTT.

This sequence joins TRBV30 and TRBJ2-5; no definite D call. CDR3 length: 12 amino acids. Trimming removed 2 bases from V and 5 bases from J, with 9 bases in between. The germline V gene has CDR1 GTSNPN and CDR2 SVGIG (reference sequence). CDR3 in DNA: TGTGCCTGGAGTTCGGACGGGGAGACCCAGTACTTC. Its protein is CAWSSDGETQYF.

This chain connects TRBV7-3 to TRBJ2-1, with 9 bases lining up with TRBD1. The CDR3 loop spans 14 amino acids. V gave up 5 bases and J gave up 3 bases; unmatched junction bases: 2. Germline CDR1 and CDR2: SGHTA and FQGTGA. This chain's CDR3 is CASSPTGGYNEQFF. As DNA, the CDR3 is TGTGCCAGCAGCCCGACAGGGGGCTACAATGAGCAGTTCTTC. Using reference TRBV7-3 and TRBJ2-1 for the parts outside the CDR3, the full variable domain is GAGVSQTPSNKVTEKGKYVELRCDPISGHTALYWYRQSLGQGPEFLIYFQGTGAADDSGLPNDRFFAVRPEGSVSTLKIQRTERGDSAVYLCASSPTGGYNEQFFGPGTRLTVL.

The rearrangement links TRBV19 to TRBJ2-7; D remains unclear. The length of the CDR3 is 13 residues. The V gene's germline CDR1 is LNHDA and CDR2 SQIVND (reference sequence). Between the trimmed V and J ends, which lost 0 bases and 1 base, there was a span of 4 bases. DNA for the CDR3: TGTGCCAGTAGTATAGACGGATCCTACGAGCAGTACTTC. This encodes CASSIDGSYEQYF.